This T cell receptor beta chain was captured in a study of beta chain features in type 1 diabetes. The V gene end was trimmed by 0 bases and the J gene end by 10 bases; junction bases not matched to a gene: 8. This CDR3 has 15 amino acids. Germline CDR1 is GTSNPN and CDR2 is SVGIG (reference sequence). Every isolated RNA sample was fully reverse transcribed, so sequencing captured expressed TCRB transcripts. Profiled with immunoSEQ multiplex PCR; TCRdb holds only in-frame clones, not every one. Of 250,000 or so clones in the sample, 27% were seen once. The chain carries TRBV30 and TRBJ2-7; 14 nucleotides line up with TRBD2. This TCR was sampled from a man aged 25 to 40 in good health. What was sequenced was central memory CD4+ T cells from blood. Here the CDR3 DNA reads TGTGCCTGGAGTGTACGGACTAGCGGGGGGAGGAGCCAGTACTTC. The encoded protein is CAWSVRTSGGRSQYF. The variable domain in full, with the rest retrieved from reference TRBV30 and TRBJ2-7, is SQTIHQWPATLVQPVGSPLSLECTVEGTSNPNLYWYRQAAGRGLQLLFYSVGIGQISSEVPQNLSASRPQDRQFILSSKKLLLSDSGFYLCAWSVRTSGGRSQYFGPGTRLTVT.